Ten or more counts support the clone carrying this T cell receptor beta chain. Its matching antigen is unknown. TCR beta CDR3 sequences were amplified from RNA transcripts. First-round RT-PCR of the TCR CDR3 relied on the HTBI primer set. Using its own MiXCR run on the multiplex PCR reads, TCRdb lists one record per CDR3 protein. The data contain a few hundred thousand distinct CDR3 sequences, less than 20% of them singletons. PBMCs stemmed from around 10 ml fresh peripheral blood. These data come from a study of T cells in Graves' hyperthyroidism and ophthalmopathy. Whole-study results and caveats: Patients with ophthalmopathy were separated from those with stable hyperthyroidism by a 13 V-J model.

The sequence was collected from a woman between 40 and 50 years old with Graves' ophthalmopathy. Sequenced material: blood.

CDR3 DNA: TGCAGCGTTGAAGGGGACAACCCCTACGAGCAGTACTTC. Protein: CSVEGDNPYEQYF. This sequence joins TRBV29-1 and TRBJ2-7; possibly TRBD1 for D (6 bases). The CDR3 spans 13 residues. V was shortened by 1 base and J by 2 bases, with 9 bases between the two germline ends. Per the germline V gene, CDR1 is SQVTM and CDR2 is ANQGSEA.